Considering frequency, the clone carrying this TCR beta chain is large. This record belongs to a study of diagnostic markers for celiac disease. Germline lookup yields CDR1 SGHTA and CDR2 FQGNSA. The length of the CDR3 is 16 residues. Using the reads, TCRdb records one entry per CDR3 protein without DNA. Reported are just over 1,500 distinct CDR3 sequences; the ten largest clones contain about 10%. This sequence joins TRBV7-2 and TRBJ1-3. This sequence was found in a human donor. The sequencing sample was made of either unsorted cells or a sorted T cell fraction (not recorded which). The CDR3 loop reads CASSGGLQESGNTIYF.